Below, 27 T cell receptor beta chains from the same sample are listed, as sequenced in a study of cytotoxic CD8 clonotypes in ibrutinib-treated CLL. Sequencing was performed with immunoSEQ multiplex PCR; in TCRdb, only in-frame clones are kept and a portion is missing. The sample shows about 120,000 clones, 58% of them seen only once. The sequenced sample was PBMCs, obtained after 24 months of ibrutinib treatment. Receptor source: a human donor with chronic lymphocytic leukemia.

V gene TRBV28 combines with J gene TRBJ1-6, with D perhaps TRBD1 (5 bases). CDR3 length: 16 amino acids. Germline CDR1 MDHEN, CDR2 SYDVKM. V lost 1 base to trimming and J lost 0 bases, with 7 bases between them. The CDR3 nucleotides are TGTGCCAGCAGTTTATCAGGGAGCTCCTATAATTCACCCCTCCACTTT. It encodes CASSLSGSSYNSPLHF.

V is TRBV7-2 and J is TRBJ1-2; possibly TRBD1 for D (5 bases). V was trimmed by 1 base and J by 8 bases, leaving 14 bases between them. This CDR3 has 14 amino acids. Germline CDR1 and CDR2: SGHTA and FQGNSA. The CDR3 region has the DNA TGTGCCAGCAGCTTAGGGGGCCCTGGGGGAGGCTACACCTTC. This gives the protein CASSLGGPGGGYTF.

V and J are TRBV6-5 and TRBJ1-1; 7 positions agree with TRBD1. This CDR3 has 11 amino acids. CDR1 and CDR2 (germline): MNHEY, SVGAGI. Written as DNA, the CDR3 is TGTGCATGCTCAGGGGGAACTGAAGCTTTCTTT. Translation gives CACSGGTEAFF.

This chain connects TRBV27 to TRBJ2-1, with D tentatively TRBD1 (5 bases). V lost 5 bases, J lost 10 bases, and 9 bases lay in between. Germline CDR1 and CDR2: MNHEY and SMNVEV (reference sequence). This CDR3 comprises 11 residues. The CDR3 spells CASSQGGEQFF. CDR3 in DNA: TGTGCCAGCAGTCAGGGTGGCGAGCAGTTCTTC.

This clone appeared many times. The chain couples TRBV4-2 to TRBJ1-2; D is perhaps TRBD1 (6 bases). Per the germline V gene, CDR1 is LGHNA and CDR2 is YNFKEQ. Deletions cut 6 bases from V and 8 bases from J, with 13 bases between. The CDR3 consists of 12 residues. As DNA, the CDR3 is TGTGCCAGCAGGGAGGACAGCGGAGGCTACACCTTC. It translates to CASREDSGGYTF.

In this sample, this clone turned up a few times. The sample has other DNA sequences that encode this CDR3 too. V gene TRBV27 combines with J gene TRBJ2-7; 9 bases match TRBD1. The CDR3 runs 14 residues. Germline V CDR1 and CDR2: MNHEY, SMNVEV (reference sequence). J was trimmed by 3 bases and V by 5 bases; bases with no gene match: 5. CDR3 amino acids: CASSPRDRVYEQYF. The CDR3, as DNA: TGTGCCAGCAGTCCTAGGGACAGGGTCTACGAGCAGTACTTC.

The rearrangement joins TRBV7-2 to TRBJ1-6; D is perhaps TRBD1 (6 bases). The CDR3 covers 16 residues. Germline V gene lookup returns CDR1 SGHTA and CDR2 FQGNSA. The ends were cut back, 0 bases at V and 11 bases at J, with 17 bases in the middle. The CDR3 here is CASSLAHGGTTAPLHF. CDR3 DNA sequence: TGTGCCAGCAGCTTAGCGCACGGGGGCACGACGGCACCCCTCCACTTT.

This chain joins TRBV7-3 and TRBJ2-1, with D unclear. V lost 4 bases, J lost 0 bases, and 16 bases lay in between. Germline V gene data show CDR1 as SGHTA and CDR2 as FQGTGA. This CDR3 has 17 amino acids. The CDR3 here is CASSSGFYSNSYNEQFF. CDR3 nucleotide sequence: TGTGCCAGCAGCTCTGGGTTCTATTCAAACTCCTACAATGAGCAGTTCTTC.

The CDR3, as DNA: TGCGCCAGCAGCCAAGATGGGCAAACCCCAGAGACCCAGTACTTC. Amino acids: CASSQDGQTPETQYF. The rearrangement joins TRBV4-1 to TRBJ2-5; D unclear. The germline V and J ends were trimmed by 0 bases and 4 bases, with 12 bases remaining between them. This CDR3 spans 15 amino acids. Germline V gene sequence: CDR1 MGHRA, CDR2 YSYEKL.

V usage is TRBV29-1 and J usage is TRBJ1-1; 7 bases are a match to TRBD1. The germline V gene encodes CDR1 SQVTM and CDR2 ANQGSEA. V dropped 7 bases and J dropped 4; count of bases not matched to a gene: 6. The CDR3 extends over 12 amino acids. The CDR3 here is CSARQGVTEAFF. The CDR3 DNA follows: TGCAGCGCACGACAGGGAGTCACTGAAGCTTTCTTT.

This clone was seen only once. The CDR3 region is CASSDPNTGQPQHF. CDR3 sequence (DNA): TGTGCCAGCAGTGACCCAAACACGGGTCAGCCCCAGCATTTT. This rearrangement joins TRBV6-1 to TRBJ1-5; D ambiguous. This CDR3 has 14 amino acids. Germline CDR1 MNHNS, CDR2 SASEGT. Trimming shortened V by 3 bases and J by 6 bases, and 12 bases separated the two germline ends.

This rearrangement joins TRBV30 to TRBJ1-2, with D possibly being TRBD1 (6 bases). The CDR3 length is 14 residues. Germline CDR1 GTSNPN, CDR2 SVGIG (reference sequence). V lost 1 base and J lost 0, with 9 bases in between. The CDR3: CAWSGGTTNYGYTF. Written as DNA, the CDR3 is TGTGCCTGGAGTGGAGGGACAACTAACTATGGCTACACCTTC.

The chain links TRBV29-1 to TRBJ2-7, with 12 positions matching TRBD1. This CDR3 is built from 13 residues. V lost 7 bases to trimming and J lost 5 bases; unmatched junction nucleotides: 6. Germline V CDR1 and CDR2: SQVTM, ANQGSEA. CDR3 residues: CSARDRGQNEQYF. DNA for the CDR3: TGCAGCGCCCGGGACAGGGGGCAGAACGAGCAGTACTTC.

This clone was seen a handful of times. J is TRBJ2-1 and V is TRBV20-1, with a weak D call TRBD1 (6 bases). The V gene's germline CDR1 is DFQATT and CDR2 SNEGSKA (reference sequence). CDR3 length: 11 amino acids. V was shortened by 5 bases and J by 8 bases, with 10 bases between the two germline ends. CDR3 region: CSAYRVDEQFF. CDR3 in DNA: TGCAGTGCTTACAGGGTGGATGAGCAGTTCTTC.

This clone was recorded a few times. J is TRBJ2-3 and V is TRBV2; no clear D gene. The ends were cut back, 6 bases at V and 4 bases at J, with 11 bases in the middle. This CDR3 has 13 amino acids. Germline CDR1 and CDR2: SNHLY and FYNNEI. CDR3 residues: CASRAASPDTQYF. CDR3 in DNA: TGTGCCAGCAGGGCGGCCAGCCCAGATACGCAGTATTTT.

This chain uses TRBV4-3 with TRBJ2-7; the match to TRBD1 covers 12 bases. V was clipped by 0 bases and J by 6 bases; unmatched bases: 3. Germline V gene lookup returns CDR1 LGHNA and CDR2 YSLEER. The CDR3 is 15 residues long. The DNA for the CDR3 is TGCGCCAGCAGCCAAGATGGGGACAGGGGGCGCGAGCAGTACTTC. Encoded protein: CASSQDGDRGREQYF.

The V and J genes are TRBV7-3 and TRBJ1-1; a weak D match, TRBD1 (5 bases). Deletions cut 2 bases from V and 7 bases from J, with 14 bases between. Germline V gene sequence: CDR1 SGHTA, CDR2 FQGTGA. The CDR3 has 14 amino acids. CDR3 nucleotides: TGTGCCAGCAGCTTACTCGGCAGGGCCCATGAAGCTTTCTTT. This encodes CASSLLGRAHEAFF. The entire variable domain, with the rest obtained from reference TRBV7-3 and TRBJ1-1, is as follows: GAGVSQTPSNKVTEKGKYVELRCDPISGHTALYWYRQSLGQGPEFLIYFQGTGAADDSGLPNDRFFAVRPEGSVSTLKIQRTERGDSAVYLCASSLLGRAHEAFFGQGTRLTVV.

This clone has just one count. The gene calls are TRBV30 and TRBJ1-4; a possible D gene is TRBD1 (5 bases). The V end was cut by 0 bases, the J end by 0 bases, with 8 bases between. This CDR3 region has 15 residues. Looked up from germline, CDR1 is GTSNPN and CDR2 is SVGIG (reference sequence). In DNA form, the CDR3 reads TGTGCCTGGAGTGTACCAGGGACAACTAATGAAAAACTGTTTTTT. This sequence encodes CAWSVPGTTNEKLFF.

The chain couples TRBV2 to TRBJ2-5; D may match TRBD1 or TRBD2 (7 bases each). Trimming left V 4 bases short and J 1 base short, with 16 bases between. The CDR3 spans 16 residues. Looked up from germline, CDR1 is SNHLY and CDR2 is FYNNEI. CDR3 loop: CASSGWSGGAQETQYF. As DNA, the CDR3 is TGTGCCAGCAGTGGGTGGTCAGGGGGGGCCCAAGAGACCCAGTACTTC. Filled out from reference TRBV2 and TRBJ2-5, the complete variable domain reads EPEVTQTPSHQVTQMGQEVILRCVPISNHLYFYWYRQILGQKVEFLVSFYNNEISEKSEIFDDQFSVERPDGSNFTLKIRSTKLEDSAMYFCASSGWSGGAQETQYFGPGTRLLVL.

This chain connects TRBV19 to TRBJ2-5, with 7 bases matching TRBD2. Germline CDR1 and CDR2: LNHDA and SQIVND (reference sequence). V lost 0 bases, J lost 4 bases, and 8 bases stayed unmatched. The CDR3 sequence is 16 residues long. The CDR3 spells CASSIDSSGILETQYF. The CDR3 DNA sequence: TGTGCCAGTAGTATAGATTCTAGCGGAATACTAGAGACCCAGTACTTC.

The CDR3 region is CASSVFQGAEYF. The CDR3 nucleotides are TGTGCCAGCAGCGTGTTCCAGGGAGCCGAGTATTTT. V is TRBV9 and J is TRBJ2-3; the D gene could be TRBD1 or TRBD2 (5 bases each). In germline, CDR1 is SGDLS, CDR2 YYNGEE. This CDR3 has 12 amino acids. V was trimmed by 2 bases and J by 13 bases, leaving 14 bases between them.

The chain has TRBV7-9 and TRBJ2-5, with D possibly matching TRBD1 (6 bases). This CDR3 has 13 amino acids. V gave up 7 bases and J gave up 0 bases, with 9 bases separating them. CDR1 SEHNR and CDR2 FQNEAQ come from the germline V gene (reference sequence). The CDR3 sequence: CASTWDNQETQYF. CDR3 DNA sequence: TGTGCCAGCACCTGGGACAACCAAGAGACCCAGTACTTC. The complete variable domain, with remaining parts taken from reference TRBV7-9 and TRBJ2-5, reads DTGVSQNPRHKITKRGQNVTFRCDPISEHNRLYWYRQTLGQGPEFLTYFQNEAQLEKSRLLSDRFSAERPKGSFSTLEIQRTEQGDSAMYLCASTWDNQETQYFGPGTRLLVL.

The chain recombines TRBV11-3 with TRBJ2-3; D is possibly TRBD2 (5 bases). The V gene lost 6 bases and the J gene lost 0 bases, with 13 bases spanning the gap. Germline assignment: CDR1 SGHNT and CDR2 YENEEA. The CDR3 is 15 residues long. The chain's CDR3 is CASSPDGVSTDTQYF. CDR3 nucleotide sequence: TGTGCCAGCAGTCCAGACGGGGTGAGCACAGATACGCAGTATTTT.

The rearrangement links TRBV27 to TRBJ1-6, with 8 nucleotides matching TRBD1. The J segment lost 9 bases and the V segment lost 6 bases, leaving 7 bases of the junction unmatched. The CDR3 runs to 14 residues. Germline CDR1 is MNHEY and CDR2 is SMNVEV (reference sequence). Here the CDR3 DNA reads TGTGCCAGCAGCCTGGACAGGGTGGGTTCACCCCTCCACTTT. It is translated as CASSLDRVGSPLHF.

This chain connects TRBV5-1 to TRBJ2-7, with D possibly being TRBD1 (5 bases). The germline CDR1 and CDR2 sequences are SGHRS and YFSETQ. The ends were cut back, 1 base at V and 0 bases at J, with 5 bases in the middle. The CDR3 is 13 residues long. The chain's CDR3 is CASSLTGSYEQYF. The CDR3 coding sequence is TGCGCCAGCAGCTTGACAGGCTCCTACGAGCAGTACTTC.

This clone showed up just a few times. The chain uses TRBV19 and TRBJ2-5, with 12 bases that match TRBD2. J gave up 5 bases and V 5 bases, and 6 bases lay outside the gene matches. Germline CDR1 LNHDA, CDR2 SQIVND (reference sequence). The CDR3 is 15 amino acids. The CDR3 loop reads CASSATSGGGETQYF. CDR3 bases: TGTGCCAGTAGTGCGACTAGCGGGGGCGGGGAGACCCAGTACTTC.

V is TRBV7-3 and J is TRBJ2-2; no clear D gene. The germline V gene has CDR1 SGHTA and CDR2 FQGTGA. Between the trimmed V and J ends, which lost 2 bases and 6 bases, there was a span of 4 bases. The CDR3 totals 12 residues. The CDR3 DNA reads TGTGCCAGCAGCTTACCGGCCGGGGAGCTGTTTTTT. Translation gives CASSLPAGELFF.